The rows below give T cell receptor beta chains drawn from one sample of a study of T-cell reconstitution after alpha-beta-depleted transplantation in children. TCRdb analysed the PCR reads with MiXCR anew, one entry per CDR3 protein. The table lists 200,000 to 250,000 distinct CDR3 sequences, 24% of them singletons. Sequencing was performed on PBMCs, mostly from graft donor cells, taken 360 days after TCRalphabeta/CD19-depleted stem cell transplant. The receptors derive from a female patient between 2 and 15 years old who had a stem cell transplant for congenital amegakaryocytic thrombocytopenia, so the T cells may come from the graft donor. Both conserved end residues are part of each CDR3. D genes are given only for firm matches. The size entry is marked missing in some rows and otherwise reads once, few, many or a size class.

CDR3 protein | CDR3 DNA | V gene | clone size | J gene | D gene
CSVEDQDGDYEQYF | TGCAGCGTTGAAGATCAAGACGGAGATTACGAGCAGTACTTC | TRBV29-1 | NA | TRBJ2-7 | NA
CASSPPSRHYEQYF | TGCGCCAGCAGCCCTCCATCCAGACACTACGAGCAGTACTTC | TRBV5-1 | NA | TRBJ2-7 | NA
CSARDQKSDQPQHF | TGCAGTGCTAGGGATCAAAAAAGCGATCAGCCCCAGCATTTT | TRBV20-1 | few | TRBJ1-5 | NA
CASSPGSRGTNYGYTF | TGTGCCAGCAGCCCAGGCTCTCGGGGAACTAACTATGGCTACACCTTC | TRBV12-3/TRBV12-4 | few | TRBJ1-2 | NA
CASTPGHDYEQYF | TGTGCCAGTACTCCGGGACATGACTACGAGCAGTACTTC | TRBV25-1 | NA | TRBJ2-7 | NA
CASSLGGWGDEQFF | TGCGCCAGCAGCTTGGGGGGGTGGGGTGATGAGCAGTTCTTC | TRBV5-1 | few | TRBJ2-1 | NA
CASSQDGKGRLYNSPLHF | TGTGCCAGCAGCCAAGACGGGAAGGGGAGACTCTATAATTCACCCCTCCACTTT | TRBV3-1 | few | TRBJ1-6 | NA
CSVRDRSPGEQYF | TGCAGCGTCCGGGACAGATCCCCCGGCGAGCAGTACTTC | TRBV29-1 | few | TRBJ2-7 | TRBD1
CASSQGQGSELFF | TGTGCCAGCAGCCAAGGGCAGGGTTCAGAGCTGTTTTTT | TRBV14 | many | TRBJ2-2 | NA
CASSQALGQKNQPQHF | TGCGCCAGCAGCCAAGCTCTGGGACAGAAGAATCAGCCCCAGCATTTT | TRBV4-1 | NA | TRBJ1-5 | TRBD1
CASGDRPNEKLFF | TGCGCCAGCGGGGACAGACCTAATGAAAAACTGTTTTTT | TRBV5-1 | few | TRBJ1-4 | TRBD1
CASSRDLETQYF | TGTGCCAGCAGCCGGGACTTGGAGACCCAGTACTTC | TRBV7-2 | few | TRBJ2-5 | NA
CASSLSGREQYF | TGTGCCAGCAGTTTATCCGGTCGTGAGCAGTACTTC | TRBV28 | few | TRBJ2-7 | NA
CANSVTGGTDTQYF | TGTGCCAACAGTGTGACAGGGGGCACAGATACGCAGTATTTT | TRBV28 | few | TRBJ2-3 | TRBD1
CASSAPGPPSYEQYF | TGTGCCAGCAGTGCGCCGGGCCCTCCTTCCTACGAGCAGTACTTC | TRBV28 | few | TRBJ2-7 | NA
CASSQVDSFYTEAFF | TGTGCCAGCAGCCAAGTCGACAGTTTCTACACTGAAGCTTTCTTT | TRBV14 | many | TRBJ1-1 | NA
CASSFSTLNTEAFF | TGCGCCAGCAGCTTTAGCACACTGAACACTGAAGCTTTCTTT | TRBV5-1 | NA | TRBJ1-1 | NA
CASSLRTAKETQYF | TGTGCCAGCAGCCTTAGGACAGCTAAAGAGACCCAGTACTTC | TRBV3-1 | NA | TRBJ2-5 | NA
CASSYSEQSEQYF | TGTGCCAGCAGTTACTCGGAGCAGTCGGAGCAGTATTTT | TRBV6-5 | few | TRBJ2-3 | NA
CSVDFGGTYGYTF | TGCAGCGTTGATTTCGGGGGTACCTATGGCTACACCTTC | TRBV29-1 | few | TRBJ1-2 | NA
CASSPPGTTFGEGQYF | TGCGCCAGCAGCCCTCCCGGGACTACTTTTGGGGAAGGCCAGTACTTC | TRBV4-1 | NA | TRBJ2-5 | TRBD2
CASSLGGIQETQYF | TGTGCCAGCAGCTTAGGTGGAATCCAAGAGACCCAGTACTTC | TRBV7-7 | many | TRBJ2-5 | NA
CASSLYDRDANVLTF | TGCGCGAGCAGCTTGTACGACAGGGATGCCAACGTCCTGACTTTC | TRBV5-1 | NA | TRBJ2-6 | TRBD1
CSAGDRKNYGYTF | TGCAGTGCCGGTGACAGAAAAAACTATGGCTACACCTTC | TRBV20-1 | NA | TRBJ1-2 | NA
CASSLPTRRLAASYEQYF | TGTGCCAGCAGCTTGCCCACTCGACGACTAGCGGCCTCCTACGAGCAGTACTTC | TRBV5-6 | NA | TRBJ2-7 | TRBD2
CASKRDSYSPLHF | TGTGCCAGCAAACGGGACAGCTATTCACCCCTCCACTTT | TRBV12-3/TRBV12-4 | NA | TRBJ1-6 | TRBD1
CASKPGQGNTEAFF | TGTGCCAGCAAGCCGGGACAGGGGAACACTGAAGCTTTCTTT | TRBV2 | many | TRBJ1-1 | TRBD1
CASSFGQLASYEQYF | TGCGCCAGCAGCTTTGGGCAACTTGCCTCCTACGAGCAGTACTTC | TRBV5-1 | few | TRBJ2-7 | NA
CASSQVGLADTQYF | TGTGCCAGCAGCCAAGTAGGGCTAGCTGATACGCAGTATTTT | TRBV4-2 | few | TRBJ2-3 | NA
CASSLGPVGTPEAFF | TGTGCCAGCAGCTTGGGCCCAGTCGGAACCCCTGAAGCTTTCTTT | TRBV5-6 | few | TRBJ1-1 | NA
CASSRQGDYGYTF | TGCGCCAGCAGCCGACAGGGTGACTATGGCTACACCTTC | TRBV4-1 | NA | TRBJ1-2 | TRBD1
CAWSQGRTDTQYF | TGTGCCTGGAGTCAGGGCCGTACAGATACGCAGTATTTT | TRBV30 | NA | TRBJ2-3 | NA
CAWSSRWSQQGLTEAFF | TGTGCCTGGAGTTCCCGCTGGTCACAACAAGGGTTGACTGAAGCTTTCTTT | TRBV30 | NA | TRBJ1-1 | NA
CASSTQSGGEETQYF | TGTGCCAGCAGCACCCAGAGCGGGGGGGAGGAGACCCAGTACTTC | TRBV28 | NA | TRBJ2-5 | TRBD2
CASSSAGTDNTGELFF | TGCGCCAGCAGCTCCGCCGGGACAGACAACACCGGGGAGCTGTTTTTT | TRBV5-1 | few | TRBJ2-2 | TRBD1
CASRSEGGGNQPQHF | TGTGCCAGCAGATCGGAGGGGGGGGGCAATCAGCCCCAGCATTTT | TRBV28 | once | TRBJ1-5 | NA
CSVLPLTDTQYF | TGCAGCGTTTTACCCCTCACAGATACGCAGTATTTT | TRBV29-1 | many | TRBJ2-3 | NA
CASSGQGVTSYEQYF | TGCGCCAGCAGCGGTCAGGGTGTTACCTCCTACGAGCAGTACTTC | TRBV5-1 | few | TRBJ2-7 | NA
CASSYSNSYEQYF | TGTGCCAGCAGTTACTCTAACTCCTACGAGCAGTACTTC | TRBV6-5 | NA | TRBJ2-7 | NA
CASSQDSGTGFWNEQFF | TGTGCCAGCAGCCAAGATTCTGGGACAGGGTTTTGGAATGAGCAGTTCTTC | TRBV3-1 | NA | TRBJ2-1 | TRBD1